This entry lists 4 T cell receptor beta chains sequenced from one sample in a study of OX40 agonist ivuxolimab in advanced cancers. Method: immunoSEQ multiplex PCR; TCRdb's copy keeps in-frame clones and lacks some. This table holds some 83,000 clones, around nine tenths found once. The starting material was CD4+ or CD8+ T cells sorted from blood, obtained in a trial of the OX40 agonist ivuxolimab. These receptors originate from an adult with an advanced solid tumor such as melanoma, head and neck, liver or kidney cancer.

The chain couples TRBV6-6 to TRBJ2-7, with 7 bases identical to TRBD1. Losses at the gene ends were 6 bases for V and 7 bases for J; bases not matched to a gene: 15. This CDR3 region has 15 residues. Germline V gene lookup returns CDR1 MNHNY and CDR2 SVGAGI (reference sequence). Written as DNA, the CDR3 is TGTGCCAGCAGCCCCAGGGACAGCGGCAGGGAAGAGCAGTACTTC. Translated: CASSPRDSGREEQYF.

The chain joins TRBV7-9 to TRBJ2-2, with TRBD2 matching over 13 bases. J lost 7 bases, V lost 6 bases, and 8 bases had no gene match. Germline loops: CDR1 SEHNR, CDR2 FQNEAQ (reference sequence). The CDR3 contains 16 residues. The CDR3 loop is CASSSGLAGYGGELFF. Written as DNA, the CDR3 is TGTGCCAGCAGTTCGGGACTAGCGGGATACGGCGGGGAGCTGTTTTTT.

The V call is TRBV4-2, the J call TRBJ2-5, with D maybe TRBD2 (6 bases). V was clipped by 0 bases and J by 7 bases, with 18 bases between them. The CDR3 contains 16 residues. The germline gives CDR1 LGHNA, CDR2 YNFKEQ. In DNA form, the CDR3 reads TGTGCCAGCAGCCAAGATTTGGAGGGGAGTAGTGTGACCCAGTACTTC. Translated: CASSQDLEGSSVTQYF.

V usage is TRBV19 and J usage is TRBJ1-1, with 9 bases identical to TRBD1. Looked up from germline, CDR1 is LNHDA and CDR2 is SQIVND (reference sequence). V trimming: 3 bases; J trimming: 5 bases; junction bases outside the gene matches: 10. There are 16 residues in the CDR3. Here the CDR3 DNA reads TGTGCCAGTAGTATTCCCGGGACAGGGTCCCGGACTGAAGCTTTCTTT. Protein sequence: CASSIPGTGSRTEAFF.